This T cell receptor beta chain is drawn from a study of T-cell memory formation after mild COVID-19. Findings and caveats of the study: Contracting clones localized mainly to CM and EM when CD4+ and mainly to EMRA when CD8+.

This clonotype was found many times. The antigen is unknown. The trim removed 4 bases at V and 6 bases at J, leaving 8 bases unmatched. Germline loops: CDR1 SQVTM, CDR2 ANQGSEA. This CDR3 has 13 amino acids. TCRdb ran MiXCR on the 5' RACE reads and lists one entry per CDR3 protein. The table records tens of thousands of distinct CDR3 sequences, over 15% of them present only once. J is TRBJ2-7 and V is TRBV29-1; 8 nucleotides match TRBD2. Sequencing was carried out using PBMCs or a T cell subset sorted from them (not recorded which). The clonotype was recovered from an adult woman who had mild COVID-19 (a few samples of this study predate the infection). Cell type and time point are not known. The CDR3 is CSVAPVAGGEQYF. The CDR3 nucleotides read TGCAGCGTTGCCCCCGTGGCGGGGGGCGAGCAGTACTTC.